This note documents a single T cell receptor (beta chain) sequence. This clone was seen more than once but under ten times. Its target antigen remains unknown. No much larger clonotype is one base removed from it; base qualities were not supplied. The source of the sample is a study of beta chain features in type 1 diabetes (dated by TCRdb to the late 2010s). For context, the study as a whole: Mean age, gender distribution, total cell number and subset yield were not different between patients and healthy donors. Regulatory and stem cell-like memory subsets were isolated from only 8 patients and about eight healthy donors, whereas naive and central memory subsets came from all 30 or so donors. A total of about 110,000,000 sorted cells were examined across all samples, and a strong correlation was observed between cell number per subset and RNA yield. The study compared TCRB repertoires of sorted circulating CD4+ T cell subsets between recently diagnosed type 1 diabetes patients and matched healthy donors.

The CDR3 has 13 amino acids, counting the end cysteine and phenylalanine. The DNA shown is the 39-base CDR3, in frame from base 1. CDR1 and CDR2, per the germline V gene, are MNHEY and SVGAGI. A distance of 15 bases separates the germline ends of V and J, which lose 2 bases and 11 bases respectively. Each donor gave one peripheral blood draw, roughly 110 mL on average, collected into heparinised tubes. A BD FACSAria II was used to sort naive, central memory, regulatory and stem cell-like memory CD4+ T cells with a panel that included CD45RO, CCR7, CD25, CD127, CD95 and CD27. Every sorted population had a purity above 95%. Right away, PBMCs were isolated by Lymphoprep density gradient centrifugation and were stained directly, with no culture step. To minimize batch effects, samples were stained and sorted in pairs, one healthy donor with one patient per experiment. The investigation overall reported the following: Shorter templates might be favored by PCR, yet because patient and control samples were amplified and corrected together, any such skew would affect both groups equally. In all four CD4+ subsets, TCRB CDR3 length was moderately but significantly shorter in type 1 diabetes patients. Naive, central memory and regulatory TCRB repertoires appeared to be more alike among patients than among healthy donors. Because cDNA was sequenced instead of genomic DNA, highly expressing activated cells could be over-represented, though the groups showed no difference in activation or CD3 levels. Because the HLA sub-analyses included only small numbers of individuals, any influence of HLA type on TCRB rearrangement was left unresolved. Fewer insertions and more nucleotide deletions at VDJ recombination sites were observed in patients with type 1 diabetes, implying thymic rearrangement abnormalities.

The High Capacity cDNA Reverse Transcription Kit was used to reverse transcribe all of the isolated RNA, meaning that expressed TCRB transcripts were what got sequenced. Deep immunoSEQ sequencing was applied to naive, central memory and regulatory T cell samples, giving an average of about 3.7 million total reads per sample. Sorted cells were lysed in RLT buffer, and RNA was extracted using DNase-treated RNeasy Micro or Mini kits according to cell number. Each cell subset was processed on its own to prevent cross-contamination, while patient and healthy donor samples were processed together. Using the immunoSEQ multiplex PCR, TCRB sequences were amplified from cDNA into 87-bp fragments spanning the CDR3 region. Sequencing of the amplicons was done on the Illumina HiSeq platform. Under the source paper's analysis protocol: Synthetic template baselines were used to correct PCR bias computationally, reads within Hamming distance 2 were collapsed together, and singletons that could not be merged were discarded. Reads were aligned to IMGT to assign V, D and J genes, CDR3 length, and insertions or deletions at six rearrangement sites. Within each subset, clonotype counts were normalized to the number of sorted cells before true diversity and Gini coefficients were calculated with the tcR R package. The overlap coefficient, calculated on TCRB nucleotide sequences, was used to measure repertoire sharing. Out-of-frame TCRB sequences from naive cells were analyzed to stand in for the pre-selection repertoire. The table comes from immuneACCESS by way of TCRdb, which keeps in-frame sequences with V and J called. Part of the clones is missing from these tables; in studies checked, under half for an unresolved V gene and the rest for unknown reasons. Clonal size and the V and J genes are those of that table, whereas D and trimming came from the DNA. The sample yields fewer than 900,000 clones; 17% were counted once. About 0.025% of the sample goes to the ten largest clones.

The V gene is TRBV6-5 and the J gene is TRBJ1-1, with the D gene too uncertain to name. The sample consisted of naive CD4+ T cells from blood. The cell subset or site label on this specimen signifies: true naive CD4+ T cells. This clonotype was sampled from a woman aged 18-29 years in good health. The bases read TGTGCCAGCAGTTACGCCATGGGGATTCCTGCTTTCTTT. It is translated as CASSYAMGIPAFF.